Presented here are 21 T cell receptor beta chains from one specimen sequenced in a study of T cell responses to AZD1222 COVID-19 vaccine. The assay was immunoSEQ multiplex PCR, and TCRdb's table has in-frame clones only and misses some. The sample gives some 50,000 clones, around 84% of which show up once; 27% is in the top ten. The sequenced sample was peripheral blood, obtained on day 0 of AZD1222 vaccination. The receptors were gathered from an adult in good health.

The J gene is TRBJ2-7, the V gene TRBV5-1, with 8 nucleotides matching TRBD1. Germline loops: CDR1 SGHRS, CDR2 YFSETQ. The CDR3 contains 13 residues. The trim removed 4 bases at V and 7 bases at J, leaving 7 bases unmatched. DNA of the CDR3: TGCGCCAGCAGCCCGGGACAGGCACTGGAGCAGTACTTC. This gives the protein CASSPGQALEQYF.

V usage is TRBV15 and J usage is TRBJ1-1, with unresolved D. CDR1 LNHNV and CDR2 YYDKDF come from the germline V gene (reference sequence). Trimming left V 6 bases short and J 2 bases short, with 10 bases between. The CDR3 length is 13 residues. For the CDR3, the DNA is TGTGCCACCAGTACCGTACTTAACACTGAAGCTTTCTTT. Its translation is CATSTVLNTEAFF.

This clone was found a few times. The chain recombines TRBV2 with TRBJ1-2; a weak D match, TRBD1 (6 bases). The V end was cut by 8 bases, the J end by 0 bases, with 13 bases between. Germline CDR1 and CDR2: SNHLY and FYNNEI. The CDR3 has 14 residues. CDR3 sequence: CASDRTASNYGYTF. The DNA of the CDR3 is TGTGCCAGCGACAGGACAGCGTCTAACTATGGCTACACCTTC.

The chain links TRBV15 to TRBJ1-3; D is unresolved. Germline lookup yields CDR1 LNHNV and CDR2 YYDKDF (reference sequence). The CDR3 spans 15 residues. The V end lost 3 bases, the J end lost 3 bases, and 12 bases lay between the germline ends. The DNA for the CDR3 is TGTGCCACCAGCAGGGGAGACTTCCTTGGAAACACCATATATTTT. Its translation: CATSRGDFLGNTIYF.

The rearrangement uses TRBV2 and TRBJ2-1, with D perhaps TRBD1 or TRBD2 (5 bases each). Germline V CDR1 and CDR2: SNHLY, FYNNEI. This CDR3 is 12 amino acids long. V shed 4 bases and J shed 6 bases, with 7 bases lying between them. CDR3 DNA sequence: TGTGCCAGCAGTGCGGGGCTCAATGAGCAGTTCTTC. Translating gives CASSAGLNEQFF.

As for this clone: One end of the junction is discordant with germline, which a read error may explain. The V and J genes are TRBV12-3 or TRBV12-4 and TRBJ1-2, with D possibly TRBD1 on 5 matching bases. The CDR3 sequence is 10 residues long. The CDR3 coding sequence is TGTGCCAGCAGTTTCCCGGGACCATTCTTC. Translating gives CASSFPGPFF.

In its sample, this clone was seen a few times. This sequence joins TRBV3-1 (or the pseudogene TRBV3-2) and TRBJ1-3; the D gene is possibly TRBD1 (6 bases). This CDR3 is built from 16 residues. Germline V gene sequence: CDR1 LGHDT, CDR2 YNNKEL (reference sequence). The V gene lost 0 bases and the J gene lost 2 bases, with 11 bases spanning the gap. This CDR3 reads CASSQDADRPGNTIYF. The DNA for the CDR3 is TGTGCCAGCAGCCAAGATGCCGACAGGCCTGGAAACACCATATATTTT.

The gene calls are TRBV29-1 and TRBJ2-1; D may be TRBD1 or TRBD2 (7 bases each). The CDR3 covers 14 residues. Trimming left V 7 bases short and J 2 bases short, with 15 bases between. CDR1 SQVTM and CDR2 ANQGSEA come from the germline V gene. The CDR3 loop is CSAQGGRAYNEQFF. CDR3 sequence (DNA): TGCAGCGCCCAGGGGGGGAGGGCCTACAATGAGCAGTTCTTC.

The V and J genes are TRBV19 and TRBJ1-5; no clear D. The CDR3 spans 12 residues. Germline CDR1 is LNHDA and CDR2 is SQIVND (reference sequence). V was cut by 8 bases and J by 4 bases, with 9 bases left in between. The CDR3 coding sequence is TGTGCCAGTCCCGACGGGAATCAGCCCCAGCATTTT. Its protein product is CASPDGNQPQHF.

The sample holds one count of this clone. The CDR3 coding sequence is TGCAGCGTTACCGGACTAGCGGGAGGGTACGAGCAGTACTTC. Protein sequence: CSVTGLAGGYEQYF. The chain couples TRBV29-1 to TRBJ2-7, with TRBD2 matching over 15 bases. J lost 4 bases, V lost 5 bases, and 3 bases had no gene match. The CDR3 runs to 14 residues. Looked up from germline, CDR1 is SQVTM and CDR2 is ANQGSEA.

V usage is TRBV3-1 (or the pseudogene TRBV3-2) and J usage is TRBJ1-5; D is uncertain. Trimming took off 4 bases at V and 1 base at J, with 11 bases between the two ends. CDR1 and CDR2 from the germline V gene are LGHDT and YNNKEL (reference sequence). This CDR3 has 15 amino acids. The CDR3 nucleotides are TGTGCCAGCAGCCCGGTCGGGGTGAGCAATCAGCCCCAGCATTTT. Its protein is CASSPVGVSNQPQHF.

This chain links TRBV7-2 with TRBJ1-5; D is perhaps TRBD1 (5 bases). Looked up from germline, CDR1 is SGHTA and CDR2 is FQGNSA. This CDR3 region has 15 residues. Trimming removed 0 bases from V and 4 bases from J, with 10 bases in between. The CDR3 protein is CASSLASGVNQPQHF. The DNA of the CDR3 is TGTGCCAGCAGCTTAGCGTCGGGGGTGAATCAGCCCCAGCATTTT. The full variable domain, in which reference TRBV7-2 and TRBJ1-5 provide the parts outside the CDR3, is GAGVSQSPSNKVTEKGKDVELRCDPISGHTALYWYRQSLGQGLEFLIYFQGNSAPDKSGLPSDRFSAERTGGSVSTLTIQRTQQEDSAVYLCASSLASGVNQPQHFGDGTRLSIL.

DNA for the CDR3: TGTGCCAGCAGTTCGGCGGGGGGCGATGAAAAACTGTTTTTT. Amino acids: CASSSAGGDEKLFF. This chain links TRBV28 with TRBJ1-4, with a weak D call TRBD1 (6 bases). CDR1 and CDR2 from the germline V gene are MDHEN and SYDVKM. The CDR3 sequence is 14 residues long. V was clipped by 4 bases and J by 6 bases, with 12 bases between them.

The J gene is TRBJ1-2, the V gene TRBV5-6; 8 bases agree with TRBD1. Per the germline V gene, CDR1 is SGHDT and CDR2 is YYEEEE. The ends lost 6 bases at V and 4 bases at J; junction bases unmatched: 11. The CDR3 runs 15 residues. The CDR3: CASNVPGQAIYGYTF. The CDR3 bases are TGTGCCAGCAACGTTCCGGGACAGGCTATCTATGGCTACACCTTC.

CDR3 nucleotides: TGTGCCAGCAGGACCGGGACAGCGACTGAAGCTTTCTTT. Amino acids: CASRTGTATEAFF. This chain joins TRBV2 and TRBJ1-1; 7 bases are shared with TRBD1. Germline V lookup: CDR1 SNHLY, CDR2 FYNNEI. The CDR3 consists of 13 residues. J gave up 5 bases and V 6 bases, and 6 bases lay outside the gene matches.

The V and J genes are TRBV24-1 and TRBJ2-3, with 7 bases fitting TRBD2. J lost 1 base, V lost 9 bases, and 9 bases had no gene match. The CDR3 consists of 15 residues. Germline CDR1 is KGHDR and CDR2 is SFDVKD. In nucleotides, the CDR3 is TGTGCCACCGGGGGGAGCGGGACCCGCACAGATACGCAGTATTTT. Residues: CATGGSGTRTDTQYF.

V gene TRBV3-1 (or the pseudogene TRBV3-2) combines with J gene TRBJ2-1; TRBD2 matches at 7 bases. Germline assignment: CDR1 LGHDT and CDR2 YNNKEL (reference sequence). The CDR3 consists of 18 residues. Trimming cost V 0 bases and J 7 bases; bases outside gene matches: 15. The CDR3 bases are TGTGCCAGCAGCCAAGAGGGCGTCGAGGGAGGGCCCGGTAATGAGCAGTTCTTC. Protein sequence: CASSQEGVEGGPGNEQFF.

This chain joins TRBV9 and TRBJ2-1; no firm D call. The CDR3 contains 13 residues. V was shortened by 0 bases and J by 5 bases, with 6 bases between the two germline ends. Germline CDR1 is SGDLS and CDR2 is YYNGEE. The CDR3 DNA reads TGTGCCAGCAGCGTAGTTAACGACAATGAGCAGTTCTTC. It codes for CASSVVNDNEQFF.

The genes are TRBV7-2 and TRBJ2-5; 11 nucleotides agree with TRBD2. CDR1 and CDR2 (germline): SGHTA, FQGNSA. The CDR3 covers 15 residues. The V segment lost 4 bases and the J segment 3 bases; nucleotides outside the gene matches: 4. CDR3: CASSWGLAEEETQYF. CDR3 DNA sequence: TGTGCCAGCAGCTGGGGACTAGCGGAGGAAGAGACCCAGTACTTC.

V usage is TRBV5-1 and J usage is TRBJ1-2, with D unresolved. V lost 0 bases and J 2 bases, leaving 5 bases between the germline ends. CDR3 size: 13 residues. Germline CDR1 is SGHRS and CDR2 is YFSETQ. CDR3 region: CASSLGANYGYTF. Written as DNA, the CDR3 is TGCGCCAGCAGCTTGGGTGCGAACTATGGCTACACCTTC.

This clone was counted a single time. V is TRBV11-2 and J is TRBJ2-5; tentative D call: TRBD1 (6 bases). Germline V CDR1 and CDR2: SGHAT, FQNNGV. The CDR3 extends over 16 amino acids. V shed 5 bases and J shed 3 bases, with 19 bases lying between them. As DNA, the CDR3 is TGTGCCAGCAGCCCTCACCACAGGGTTGGAGAAGAGACCCAGTACTTC. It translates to CASSPHHRVGEETQYF.